This TCR beta chain was found in a study of cytomegalovirus exposure and HLA in healthy donors. About this clone itself: Antigen: not known. A read error may produce the germline difference seen at one junction end.

With 60 Vbeta and 13 Jbeta primers, the PCR was carried out. Assay: immunoSEQ multiplex PCR; the TCRdb copy retains only in-frame clones and omits some. The sample yields about 130,000 clones, around 77% seen once. This CDR3 region has 14 residues. From germline, CDR1 is SEHNR and CDR2 FQNEAQ (reference sequence). Overall study results and limits: Across all donors, roughly uniform sequencing depth was an assumption of the presence/absence analyses.

The clonotype comes from a woman in her fifties or sixties in good health and CMV-seronegative. Sequencing input: PBMCs. This chain connects TRBV7-9 to TRBJ1-2; possible D gene TRBD1, 6 bases. As DNA, the CDR3 is TGTTCCAGCAGCTTAGCGTTCGCAGGGGATGGCTACACCTTC. It yields the protein CSSSLAFAGDGYTF.